The following is a TCR beta chain sequence with its context. This record comes from a study of blood T cell repertoires in COVID-19. TCRdb's table, derived via immunoSEQ multiplex PCR, lists solely in-frame clones and lacks some. The table records 60,000 to 80,000 clones, around nine tenths of them present only once. CDR3 length equals 18 residues. The germline gives CDR1 SGDLS, CDR2 YYNGEE. V was clipped by 4 bases and J by 6 bases; unmatched bases: 15. Material: peripheral blood. The sequence was obtained from a man between 60 and 70 years old with acute or convalescent COVID-19. This rearrangement joins TRBV9 to TRBJ2-2; 10 bases are shared with TRBD2. DNA of the CDR3: TGTGCCAGCAGCCCGCGCCCTAGCGGGAGAGGGTTGGCCGGGGAGCTGTTTTTT. This gives the protein CASSPRPSGRGLAGELFF.